Listed below are T cell receptor beta chains from one sample, sequenced in a study of blood T cells in healthy people across ages. TCRdb recomputed calls from the 5' RACE reads with MiXCR, one row per CDR3 protein. The table shows around 790,000 distinct CDR3 sequences, with approximately 48% occurring only once. What was sequenced was blood. These receptors all come from a man in his sixties in good health. The CDR3 runs from the conserved cysteine through the conserved F or W. The D gene is left open where the match is weak. Only part of the rows carry a size: once, few, many, or a class if the clone is expanded.

clone size,J gene,V gene,D gene,CDR3 DNA,CDR3 protein
once,TRBJ1-2,TRBV30,NA,TGTGCCTGGAGCCCGACACAGAGCTACACCTTC,CAWSPTQSYTF
few,TRBJ2-7,TRBV19,NA,TGTGCCAGTAGTATCTCAGGGCCACACGAGCAGTACTTC,CASSISGPHEQYF
NA,TRBJ2-7,TRBV7-2,TRBD2,TGTGCCAGCAGCCCCCAGCGGGGATACGAGCAGTACTTC,CASSPQRGYEQYF
NA,TRBJ2-2,TRBV7-9,NA,TGTGCCAGCAGCAAAGAACAGGGTGGGACTGGGGAGCTGTTTTTT,CASSKEQGGTGELFF
NA,TRBJ2-1,TRBV27,NA,TGTGCCAGCAGTAACGACAGAGCCCTAAGGGTAGAACAGTTCTTC,CASSNDRALRVEQFF
NA,TRBJ2-2,TRBV7-9,TRBD2,TGTGCCAGCAGCGCAGCCGGACTAGCGGTCAACACCGGGGAGCTGTTTTTT,CASSAAGLAVNTGELFF
few,TRBJ1-4,TRBV11-3,TRBD1,TGTGCCAGCAGCTCCGGGACAGGAAATGAAAAACTGTTTTTT,CASSSGTGNEKLFF
NA,TRBJ1-2,TRBV10-2,NA,TGCGCCAGCAGTGAGTCGAGATCGGGGAACTATGGCTACACCTTC,CASSESRSGNYGYTF
NA,TRBJ2-5,TRBV5-1,NA,TGCGCCAGCAGCTTGGTAGCCAGGGGATCTGAGACCCAGTACTTC,CASSLVARGSETQYF
NA,TRBJ1-5,TRBV12-3/TRBV12-4,TRBD1,TGTGCCAGCAGCCCCTCAAAACTCGGGACAGGCCGCAATCAGCCCCAGCATTTT,CASSPSKLGTGRNQPQHF
many,TRBJ2-7,TRBV29-1,NA,TGCAGCCTCAGACACAAGGAGTACTACGAGCAGTACTTC,CSLRHKEYYEQYF
many,TRBJ1-1,TRBV6-1,NA,TGTGCCAGCAGTGACCGTTACATGAACACTGAAGCTTTCTTT,CASSDRYMNTEAFF
NA,TRBJ2-7,TRBV6-6,NA,TGTGCCAGCAGTCTCACTAGTAACGAGCAGTACTTC,CASSLTSNEQYF
NA,TRBJ2-4,TRBV28,NA,TGTGCCAGCAGTTTTGTTCGTCCACCCCGAACGGGGGAAAACATTCAGTACTTC,CASSFVRPPRTGENIQYF
once,TRBJ2-7,TRBV7-8,TRBD2,TGTGCCAGCAGCTGGCGGGAGACAGCCTACGAGCAGTACTTC,CASSWRETAYEQYF
NA,TRBJ2-3,TRBV7-3,TRBD2,TGTGTCAGCAGCCCTAGCGGGGGGCTCACAGATACGCAGTATTTT,CVSSPSGGLTDTQYF
NA,TRBJ2-1,TRBV12-3/TRBV12-4,NA,TGTGCCAGCAGTTTAGTCGGGGGAGCAAACTCGGAGTTCTTC,CASSLVGGANSEFF
NA,TRBJ1-4,TRBV5-1,NA,TGCGCCAGCTACCTTATCCGGGGGCGCGAAAAACTGTTTTTT,CASYLIRGREKLFF
NA,TRBJ2-2,TRBV20-1,TRBD2,TGCAGTGCCCAGCGGGGGGGCGGCACCGGGGAGCTGTTTTTT,CSAQRGGGTGELFF
few,TRBJ2-7,TRBV12-3/TRBV12-4,TRBD1,TGTGCCAGCAGCCCCATTTTCGGGACAGGGATGTTTCGCGACGAGCAGTACTTC,CASSPIFGTGMFRDEQYF
NA,TRBJ2-6,TRBV20-1,NA,TGCAGTGCTAGCTTAACTGGGGCCAACGTCCTGACTTTC,CSASLTGANVLTF
few,TRBJ2-3,TRBV7-9,NA,TGTGCCAGCAGGACCCCGGCCCTTGATACGCAGTATTTT,CASRTPALDTQYF
NA,TRBJ2-3,TRBV20-1,NA,TGCAGTGCTAGTAGGGAAGGTACAGATACGCAGTATTTT,CSASREGTDTQYF
few,TRBJ1-6,TRBV20-1,TRBD1,TGCAGTGCTCGCCAAAATTCAGGGGGCGCAGGGAATTCACCCCTCCACTTT,CSARQNSGGAGNSPLHF
NA,TRBJ2-1,TRBV20-1,TRBD2,TGCAGTGCTAGGCGGACTAGCGGGAGTCTAGACAATGAGCAGTTCTTC,CSARRTSGSLDNEQFF
few,TRBJ2-3,TRBV11-1,TRBD2,TGTGCCAGCAGCCTTGGGCTAGCGGGGGAGTATGTCCTTAGAGATACGCAGTATTTT,CASSLGLAGEYVLRDTQYF
NA,TRBJ2-7,TRBV6-5,NA,TGTGCCAGCAGTTTGCGTCTTAGCCTCTACGAGCAGTACTTC,CASSLRLSLYEQYF
NA,TRBJ2-2,TRBV5-1,NA,TGCGCCAGCAGCTTGGATGTGGCGAACACCGGGGAGCTGTTTTTT,CASSLDVANTGELFF
NA,TRBJ2-7,TRBV5-7,TRBD2,TGTGCCAGCATGAGCGGGGCTCAGTACCCCACTACGGACGAGCAGTACTTC,CASMSGAQYPTTDEQYF
few,TRBJ2-1,TRBV20-1,TRBD2,TGCAGTGCTAGACTCCCGGGGGGGGCACAGGACAATGAGCAGTTCTTC,CSARLPGGAQDNEQFF
NA,TRBJ2-5,TRBV5-6,TRBD1,TGTGCCAGCAGCTTGGGTGGAGGACAGGTTCACCGGACCCAGTACTTC,CASSLGGGQVHRTQYF
NA,TRBJ2-5,TRBV10-1,NA,TGCGCCAGCAGTGAGGGTAGGGGAGAAGAGACCCAGTACTTC,CASSEGRGEETQYF
few,TRBJ2-5,TRBV30,TRBD2,TGTGCCTGGACTGGACTAGTTCGTGGGACCCAGTACTTC,CAWTGLVRGTQYF
few,TRBJ1-5,TRBV29-1,TRBD1,TGCAGCGTTGGGGGAGGGACAGGTAATCAGCCCCAGCATTTT,CSVGGGTGNQPQHF
NA,TRBJ2-2,TRBV7-6,NA,TGTGCCAGCAGCTTAGCACGGGCCAGTCGGGCGTCCGGGGAGCTGTTTTTT,CASSLARASRASGELFF
few,TRBJ2-3,TRBV2,NA,TGTGCCAGCAGCGAGACCCTCCTCGGTTCAGATACGCAGTATTTT,CASSETLLGSDTQYF
once,TRBJ2-3,TRBV7-2,NA,TGTGCCAGCAGCTTAGGAGTCACTACAGATACGCAGTATTTT,CASSLGVTTDTQYF
NA,TRBJ2-7,TRBV11-3,NA,TGTGCCAGCAGCCCTAGTGGGACATGGTCCTACGAGCAGTACTTC,CASSPSGTWSYEQYF
NA,TRBJ1-2,TRBV28,TRBD1,TGTGCCAGCAGAAGGACAGGGGTCGTTGGCTACACCTTC,CASRRTGVVGYTF
NA,TRBJ2-1,TRBV12-3/TRBV12-4,NA,TGTGCCAGCAGTTCCAGGGGGGCGGGCTCCTACAATGAGCAGTTCTTC,CASSSRGAGSYNEQFF
NA,TRBJ2-5,TRBV6-2/TRBV6-3,TRBD2,TGTGCCAGCAGTTCTGCCCTGAGCGGGAGGGCCTCTCAGCAGTACTTC,CASSSALSGRASQQYF
NA,TRBJ2-7,TRBV5-1,NA,TGCGCCAGCAGCTTGGAACCAGGGTTCTACGAGCAGTACTTC,CASSLEPGFYEQYF